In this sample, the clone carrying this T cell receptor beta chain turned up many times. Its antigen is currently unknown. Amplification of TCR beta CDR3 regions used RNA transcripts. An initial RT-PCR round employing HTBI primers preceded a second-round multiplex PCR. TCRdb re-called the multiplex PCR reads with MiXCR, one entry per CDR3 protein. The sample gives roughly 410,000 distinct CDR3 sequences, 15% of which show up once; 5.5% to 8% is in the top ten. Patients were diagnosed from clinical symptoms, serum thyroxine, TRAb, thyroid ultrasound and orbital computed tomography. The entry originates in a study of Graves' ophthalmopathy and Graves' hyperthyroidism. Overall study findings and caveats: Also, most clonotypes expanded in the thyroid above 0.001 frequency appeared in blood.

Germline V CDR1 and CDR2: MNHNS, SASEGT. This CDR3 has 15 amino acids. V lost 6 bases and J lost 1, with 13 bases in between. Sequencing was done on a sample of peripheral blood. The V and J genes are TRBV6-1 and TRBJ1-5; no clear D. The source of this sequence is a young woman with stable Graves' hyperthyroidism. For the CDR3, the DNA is TGTGCCAGCAGCCCCCAGGATGGCAGCAATCAGCCCCAGCATTTT. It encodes CASSPQDGSNQPQHF.